A selection of T cell receptor beta chains follows, all from one sample in a study of metastatic and nonmetastatic thyroid tumors. TCRdb used MiXCR to call clones anew from the PCR reads. The table lists over 70,000 clones, roughly 18% of them singletons, with roughly 12% in the top ten. The sequencing sample was made of blood. These receptors all come from a female donor with papillary thyroid cancer or a benign thyroid nodule (not recorded which). Some clones in this sample may be carry-over from other donors' samples. Both conserved end residues are part of each CDR3. D genes are given only for firm matches. For some rows the clone size is stated as once, few or many, or as a class when expanded; others skip it.

j_gene | d_gene | v_gene | abundance | CDR3aa | CDR3nt
TRBJ1-2 | TRBD1 | TRBV18 | once | CASSPGTGALAYGYTF | TGTGCCAGCTCCCCAGGGACAGGAGCACTCGCCTATGGCTACACCTTC
TRBJ2-1 | - | TRBV30 | many | CAWSLWTSSTYNEQFF | TGTGCCTGGAGTCTATGGACCTCGTCAACCTACAATGAGCAGTTCTTC
TRBJ2-5 | TRBD2 | TRBV9 | many | CASSPLTGGQETQYF | TGTGCCAGCAGCCCGCTAACGGGAGGACAAGAGACCCAGTACTTC
TRBJ2-7 | - | TRBV19 | many | CASRGVESSYEQYF | TGTGCCAGCAGGGGAGTGGAAAGCTCCTACGAGCAGTACTTC
TRBJ2-3 | - | TRBV20-1 | many | CSARLLLALSTDTQYF | TGCAGTGCTAGACTCCTCCTAGCGCTTAGCACAGATACGCAGTATTTT
TRBJ1-5 | - | TRBV27 | - | CASSSTQVLGQLNHPQHF | TGTGCCAGCAGTTCAACACAGGTGCTAGGTCAGCTAAATCATCCCCAGCATTTT
TRBJ1-2 | - | TRBV5-1 | many | CASREVTGLKNGYTF | TGCGCCAGCAGGGAGGTAACAGGGTTGAAGAATGGCTACACCTTC
TRBJ2-7 | - | TRBV12-3/TRBV12-4 | many | CASSYTGTSSYEQYF | TGTGCCAGCAGTTACACAGGGACGAGCTCCTACGAGCAGTACTTC
TRBJ1-6 | - | TRBV7-9 | many | CASSFRDFNSPLHF | TGTGCCAGCAGCTTTAGGGACTTTAATTCACCCCTCCACTTT
TRBJ1-6 | - | TRBV5-1 | - | CASSLDTTRNNSPLHF | TGCGCCAGCAGCTTGGACACGACAAGGAATAATTCACCCCTCCACTTT
TRBJ1-5 | - | TRBV10-3 | many | CAIRDSVYQPQHF | TGTGCCATCAGAGACAGCGTTTATCAGCCCCAGCATTTT
TRBJ2-1 | - | TRBV7-3 | - | CASTRLYLSEQFF | TGTGCCAGCACCCGTTTGTACCTAAGTGAGCAGTTCTTC
TRBJ2-2 | - | TRBV28 | many | CASSLPGTGELFF | TGTGCCAGCAGCCTTCCTGGGACCGGGGAGCTGTTTTTT
TRBJ2-7 | - | TRBV6-1 | - | CASVGDRPWEEHYF | TGTGCCAGCGTAGGGGACCGGCCTTGGGAAGAGCATTACTTC
TRBJ2-2 | TRBD1 | TRBV5-1 | - | CASSSAGTGETGELFF | TGCGCCAGCAGCTCGGCCGGGACAGGGGAAACCGGTGAACTGTTTTTT
TRBJ1-6 | TRBD1 | TRBV20-1 | many | CSARVGQGNSPLHF | TGCAGTGCTAGGGTGGGACAGGGGAATTCACCCCTCCACTTT
TRBJ2-1 | - | TRBV4-1 | many | CASSSSPFAEQFF | TGCGCCAGCAGCTCGTCCCCATTCGCCGAGCAGTTCTTC
TRBJ1-1 | - | TRBV12-5 | - | CASVLQSGEAFF | TGTGCTAGTGTCCTACAGTCGGGGGAAGCCTTCTTT
TRBJ1-1 | TRBD1 | TRBV20-1 | many | CSASEGAGGLGEAFF | TGCAGTGCTAGCGAAGGGGCAGGGGGACTAGGTGAAGCTTTCTTT
TRBJ2-2 | - | TRBV30 | many | CAWSVLGTGELFF | TGTGCCTGGAGTGTCTTGGGAACCGGGGAGCTGTTTTTT
TRBJ1-2 | - | TRBV4-1 | many | CASSQVAAPNYGYTF | TGCGCCAGCAGCCAAGTGGCGGCTCCTAACTATGGCTACACCTTC
TRBJ2-1 | - | TRBV29-1 | many | CSVSGTSNEQFF | TGCAGCGTCTCCGGGACAAGCAATGAGCAGTTCTTC
TRBJ2-5 | TRBD1 | TRBV24-1 | - | CATSSRQGQETQYF | TGTGCCACCAGTAGTAGACAGGGCCAAGAGACCCAGTACTTC
TRBJ2-1 | TRBD2 | TRBV6-1 | few | CASIPQREAYNEQFF | TGTGCCAGCATACCACAGCGGGAGGCCTACAATGAGCAGTTCTTC
TRBJ1-5 | - | TRBV28 | many | CASRPQGGNQPQHF | TGTGCCAGCAGACCTCAGGGAGGCAATCAGCCCCAGCATTTT
TRBJ2-7 | TRBD1 | TRBV2 | many | CASSGQGYEQYF | TGTGCCAGCAGTGGACAGGGGTACGAGCAGTACTTC